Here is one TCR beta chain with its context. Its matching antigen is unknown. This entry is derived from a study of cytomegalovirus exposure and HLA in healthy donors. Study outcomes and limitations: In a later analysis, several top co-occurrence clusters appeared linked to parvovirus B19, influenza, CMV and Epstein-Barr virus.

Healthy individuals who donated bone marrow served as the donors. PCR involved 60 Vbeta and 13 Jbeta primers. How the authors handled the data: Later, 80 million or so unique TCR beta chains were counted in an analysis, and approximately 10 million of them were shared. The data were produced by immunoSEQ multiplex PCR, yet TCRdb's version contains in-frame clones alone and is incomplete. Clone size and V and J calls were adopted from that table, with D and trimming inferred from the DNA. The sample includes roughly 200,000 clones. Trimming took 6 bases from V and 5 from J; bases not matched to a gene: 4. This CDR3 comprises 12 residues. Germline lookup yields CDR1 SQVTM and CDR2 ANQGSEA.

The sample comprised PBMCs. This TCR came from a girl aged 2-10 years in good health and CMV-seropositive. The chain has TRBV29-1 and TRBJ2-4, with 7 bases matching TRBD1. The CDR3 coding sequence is TGCAGCGTAGACAGGGCTGAAAACATTCAGTACTTC. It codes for CSVDRAENIQYF.